Listed below are T cell receptor beta chains from one sample, sequenced in a study of CD8 T cells in Susac syndrome. TCRdb fed the immunoSEQ multiplex PCR reads into MiXCR, producing one record per CDR3 protein. The sample contains approximately 230,000 distinct CDR3 sequences, around 93% of which appear only once. The specimen was CD4+ T cells from PBMCs. These receptors all come from a human donor with multiple sclerosis. Both conserved end residues are part of each CDR3.

TRBV14,TRBJ1-1,CASSPFRRGEAFF
TRBV5-1,TRBJ2-1,CASSLYENEQFF
TRBV3-1,TRBJ2-1,CASSTGSWNEQFF
TRBV20-1,TRBJ2-1,CSASRTYDNEQFF
TRBV7-2,TRBJ2-7,CASSFGGGAYEQYF
TRBV12-5,TRBJ2-4,CASGLGQGANIQYF
TRBV19,TRBJ2-3,CASSQGASTDTQYF
TRBV12-3/TRBV12-4,TRBJ2-1,CASSPPPGRPENEQFF
TRBV19,TRBJ1-1,CASSLYPGGGTEAFF
TRBV9,TRBJ1-3,CASSSGPTNLGNTIYF
TRBV29-1,TRBJ2-6,CSVETKRHSSGANVLTF
TRBV4-1,TRBJ1-3,CASSQDTDPGTGGNTIYF
TRBV11-2,TRBJ2-1,CASSLGMSPSYNEQFF
TRBV19,TRBJ1-5,CASDKNRGLDQPQHF
TRBV5-1,TRBJ2-7,CASRPGTGAYEQYF
TRBV5-1,TRBJ2-1,CASSLTAGTSNNEQFF
TRBV6-1,TRBJ2-5,CASSPLRGPGSGTQYF
TRBV20-1,TRBJ2-3,CSARGSGGATDTQYF
TRBV30,TRBJ2-5,CAWKTGLAGETQYF
TRBV30,TRBJ1-1,CAWSRSAEAFF
TRBV29-1,TRBJ2-1,CSVEGDTSSYNEQFF
TRBV5-1,TRBJ2-3,CASSLASGFSSTDTQYF
TRBV5-1,TRBJ1-2,CASSLDRDSYGYTF
TRBV5-6,TRBJ2-5,CASSLDSSAQYF
TRBV28,TRBJ1-1,CASSPARGDEAFF
TRBV6-5,TRBJ2-5,CASSPRVGGQETQYF
TRBV29-1,TRBJ2-5,CSVEDRRREETQYF
TRBV7-3,TRBJ2-2,CASSSTPLRSNTGELFF
TRBV18,TRBJ2-5,CASSTLQGDQETQYF
TRBV2,TRBJ2-2,CASSVGFSGELFF
TRBV28,TRBJ2-7,CASSSQVVSSYEQYF
TRBV29-1,TRBJ1-5,CSVGGGSNQPQHF
TRBV23-1,TRBJ1-2,CASSQNRDNSGAKRRGYTF
TRBV20-1,TRBJ2-1,CSATKGLLDNEQFF
TRBV15,TRBJ2-1,CATSRVGNEQFF
TRBV30,TRBJ1-1,CAWRDRGRGTEAFF
TRBV2,TRBJ1-1,CASSRTAVNTEAFF
TRBV7-9,TRBJ2-3,CASSSSSGTQYF
TRBV5-1,TRBJ2-2,CASSPYTQGRYTGELFF
TRBV14,TRBJ2-1,CASSHRDNYNEQFF
TRBV7-9,TRBJ2-3,CASSLGAAGATDTQYF
TRBV9,TRBJ2-5,CASSVAGQGETQYF